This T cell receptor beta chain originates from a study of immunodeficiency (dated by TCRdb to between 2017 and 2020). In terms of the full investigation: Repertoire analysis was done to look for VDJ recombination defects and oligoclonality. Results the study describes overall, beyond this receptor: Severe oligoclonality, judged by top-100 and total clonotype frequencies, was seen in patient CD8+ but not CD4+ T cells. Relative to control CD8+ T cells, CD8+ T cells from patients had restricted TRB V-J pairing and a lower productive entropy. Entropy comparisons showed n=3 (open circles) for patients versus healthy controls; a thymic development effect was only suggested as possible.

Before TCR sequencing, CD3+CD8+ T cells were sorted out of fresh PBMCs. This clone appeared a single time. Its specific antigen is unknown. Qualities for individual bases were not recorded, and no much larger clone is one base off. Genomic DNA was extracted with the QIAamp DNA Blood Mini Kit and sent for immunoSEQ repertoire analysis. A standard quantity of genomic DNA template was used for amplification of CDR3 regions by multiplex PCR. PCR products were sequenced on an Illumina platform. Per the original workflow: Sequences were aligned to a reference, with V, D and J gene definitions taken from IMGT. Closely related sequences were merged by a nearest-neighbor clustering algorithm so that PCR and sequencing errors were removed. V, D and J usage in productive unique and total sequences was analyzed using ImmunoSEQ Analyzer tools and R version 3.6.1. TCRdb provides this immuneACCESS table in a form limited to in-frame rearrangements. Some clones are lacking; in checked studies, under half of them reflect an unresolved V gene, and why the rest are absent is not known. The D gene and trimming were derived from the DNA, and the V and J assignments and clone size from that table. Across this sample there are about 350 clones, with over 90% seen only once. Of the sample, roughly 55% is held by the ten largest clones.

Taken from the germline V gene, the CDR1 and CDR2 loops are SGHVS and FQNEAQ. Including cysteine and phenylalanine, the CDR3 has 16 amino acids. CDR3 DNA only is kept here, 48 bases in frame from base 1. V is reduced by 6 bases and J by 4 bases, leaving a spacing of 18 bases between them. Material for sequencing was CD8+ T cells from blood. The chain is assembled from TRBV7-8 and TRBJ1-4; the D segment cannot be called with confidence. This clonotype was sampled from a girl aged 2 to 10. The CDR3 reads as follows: CASSRSWIPFNEKLFF. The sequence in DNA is TGTGCCAGCAGTCGATCTTGGATACCCTTTAATGAAAAACTGTTTTTT.